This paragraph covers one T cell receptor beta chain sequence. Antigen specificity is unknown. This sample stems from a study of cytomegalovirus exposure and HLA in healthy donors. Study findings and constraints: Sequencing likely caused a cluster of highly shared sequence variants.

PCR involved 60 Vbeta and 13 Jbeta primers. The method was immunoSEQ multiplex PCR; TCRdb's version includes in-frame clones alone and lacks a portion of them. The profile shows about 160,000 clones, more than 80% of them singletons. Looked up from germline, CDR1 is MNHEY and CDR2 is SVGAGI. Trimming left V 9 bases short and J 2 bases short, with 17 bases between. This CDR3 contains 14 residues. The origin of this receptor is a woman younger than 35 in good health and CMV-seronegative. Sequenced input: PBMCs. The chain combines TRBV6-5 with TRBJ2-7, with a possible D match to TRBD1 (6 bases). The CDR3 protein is CASRKDSAAYEQYF. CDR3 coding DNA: TGTGCCAGTAGAAAGGACAGTGCGGCCTACGAGCAGTACTTC.